One and the same sample provided the 20 T cell receptor beta chains below, sequenced in a study of Graves' ophthalmopathy and Graves' hyperthyroidism. TCR beta CDR3 regions were amplified from RNA transcripts. RT-PCR with HTBI primers came first, then second-round multiplex PCR. Each CDR3 protein is one row after TCRdb ran MiXCR on the multiplex PCR reads. This sample yields almost 400,000 distinct CDR3 sequences, of which around 20% are seen a single time; roughly 1.5% belongs to the top ten. Sequencing was done on a sample of peripheral blood. The receptor set was obtained from a young woman with Graves' ophthalmopathy.

This clonotype was observed at least ten times. V and J are TRBV27 and TRBJ2-5; no reliable D call. The V end lost 8 bases, the J end lost 2 bases, and 12 bases lay between the germline ends. The CDR3 consists of 13 residues. Germline V lookup: CDR1 MNHEY, CDR2 SMNVEV (reference sequence). CDR3 DNA: TGTGCCAGCCGACCGGTGGGTCAAGAGACCCAGTACTTC. Translation gives CASRPVGQETQYF.

This clonotype has a count of ten or more. The J gene is TRBJ1-2, the V gene TRBV28; 9 nucleotides line up with TRBD1. CDR3 length: 13 residues. Germline CDR1 is MDHEN and CDR2 is SYDVKM. V lost 8 bases, J lost 3 bases, and 4 bases stayed unmatched. The CDR3 DNA follows: TGTGCCAGCCGTACAGGGGGCGACTATGGCTACACCTTC. Translating it yields CASRTGGDYGYTF.

This clonotype was recorded at least ten times. The rearrangement links TRBV6-2 or TRBV6-3 to TRBJ2-7; D might be TRBD2 (5 bases). The CDR3 spans 14 residues. Germline assignment: CDR1 MNHEY and CDR2 SVGEGT. V was trimmed by 0 bases and J by 6 bases, leaving 12 bases between them. The chain's CDR3 is CASSYSDSLAEQYF. CDR3 bases: TGTGCCAGCAGTTACTCGGACTCCTTGGCCGAGCAGTACTTC.

This clonotype was recorded at least ten times. The chain has TRBV5-1 and TRBJ2-2; D is undetermined. The germline CDR1 and CDR2 sequences are SGHRS and YFSETQ. Trimming removed 4 bases from V and 8 bases from J, with 9 bases in between. CDR3 length equals 12 residues. The CDR3 coding sequence is TGCGCCAGCAGCCTGCTGTCGGGGGAGCTGTTTTTT. It encodes CASSLLSGELFF.

There are many counts of this clonotype. This chain uses TRBV29-1 with TRBJ2-5, with 12 nucleotides matching TRBD2. This CDR3 spans 13 amino acids. Germline CDR1 is SQVTM and CDR2 is ANQGSEA. V shed 7 bases and J 5 bases; nucleotides not matched to a gene: 5. The CDR3 DNA sequence: TGCAGCGGGGGACTAGCGGGTGGGGAGACCCAGTACTTC. This codes for CSGGLAGGETQYF.

In this sample, this clonotype turned up many times. The rearrangement joins TRBV18 to TRBJ2-7, with no clear D. The CDR3 has 14 residues. Trimming left V 2 bases short and J 4 bases short, with 12 bases between. Germline-derived CDR1 and CDR2 are KGHSH and LQKENI. CDR3 sequence (DNA): TGTGCCAGCTCACCAAGGAGAGAGCCGTACGAGCAGTACTTC. Protein product: CASSPRREPYEQYF.

This clonotype showed up just a few times. The V and J genes are TRBV18 and TRBJ2-5; unclear D gene. Trimming cost V 8 bases and J 1 base, with 11 bases left between them. The CDR3 is made up of 13 amino acids. CDR1 and CDR2 (germline): KGHSH, LQKENI. CDR3 residues: CASTITIQETQYF. DNA for the CDR3: TGTGCCAGCACAATAACTATCCAAGAGACCCAGTACTTC.

This clonotype occurred many times. The chain combines TRBV2 with TRBJ2-7; 8 positions agree with TRBD2. The CDR3 is 13 residues long. After removal of 4 bases from V and 5 bases from J, the junction contained 4 bases not matched to a gene. Germline CDR1 reads SNHLY; CDR2 reads FYNNEI. DNA for the CDR3: TGTGCCAGCAGTGCCGGGGGGGCCCACGAGCAGTACTTC. Its protein is CASSAGGAHEQYF.

This clonotype was seen ten or more times. The chain combines TRBV11-1 with TRBJ1-1, with D hard to call. Germline V lookup: CDR1 SGHAT, CDR2 FQDESV (reference sequence). The CDR3 runs to 12 residues. Deletions cut 3 bases from V and 7 bases from J, with 9 bases between. The CDR3 spells CASSFIHSEAFF. As DNA, the CDR3 is TGTGCCAGCAGCTTTATCCACAGTGAAGCTTTCTTT.

There are many counts of this clonotype. V gene TRBV25-1 combines with J gene TRBJ2-6; 8 nucleotides line up with TRBD1. The CDR3 loop spans 18 amino acids. CDR1 MGHDK and CDR2 SYGVNS come from the germline V gene. V shed 2 bases and J 0 bases; nucleotides not matched to a gene: 6. CDR3: CASSEGGTGSSGANVLTF. The CDR3 DNA reads as TGTGCCAGCAGTGAAGGAGGGACAGGAAGCTCTGGGGCCAACGTCCTGACTTTC.

This clonotype was recorded at least ten times. V and J are TRBV15 and TRBJ1-5; the D is unclear. Germline V gene lookup returns CDR1 LNHNV and CDR2 YYDKDF (reference sequence). This CDR3 is 12 amino acids long. The V and J ends lost 3 bases and 10 bases respectively, with 10 bases between them. The CDR3 reads CATSSGNYPQHF. The CDR3, as DNA: TGTGCCACCAGCAGTGGTAACTACCCCCAGCATTTT.

This clonotype appeared many times. The chain is built from TRBV5-6 and TRBJ2-5, with unresolved D. This CDR3 is 15 amino acids long. CDR1 and CDR2 from the germline V gene are SGHDT and YYEEEE. Trimming cost V 3 bases and J 4 bases, with 16 bases left between them. The CDR3 reads CASSSYRRMGETQYF. CDR3 coding DNA: TGTGCCAGCAGCTCCTATCGCAGGATGGGAGAGACCCAGTACTTC. The entire variable domain, with the rest obtained from reference TRBV5-6 and TRBJ2-5, is as follows: DAGVTQSPTHLIKTRGQQVTLRCSPKSGHDTVSWYQQALGQGPQFIFQYYEEEERQRGNFPDRFSGHQFPNYSSELNVNALLLGDSALYLCASSSYRRMGETQYFGPGTRLLVL.

Many counts were recorded for this clonotype. The V and J genes are TRBV12-3 or TRBV12-4 and TRBJ1-1, with D unresolved. V was pared by 3 bases and J by 1 base, with 9 bases between. The CDR3 loop spans 14 amino acids. CDR3 amino acids: CASSFGPGNTEAFF. Written as DNA, the CDR3 is TGTGCCAGCAGTTTCGGACCGGGGAACACTGAAGCTTTCTTT.

This clonotype was counted at least ten times. The V and J genes are TRBV6-2 or TRBV6-3 and TRBJ2-2, with unresolved D. The CDR3 consists of 17 residues. Between the trimmed V and J ends, which lost 2 bases and 2 bases, there was a span of 15 bases. CDR1 and CDR2 from the germline V gene are MNHEY and SVGEGT. CDR3 nucleotides: TGTGCCAGCAGTTACGCGGTAGGGCTTCTAAACACCGGGGAGCTGTTTTTT. This codes for CASSYAVGLLNTGELFF.

The sample holds many counts of this clonotype. This chain joins TRBV28 and TRBJ2-5; 9 nucleotides match TRBD1. V was pared by 7 bases and J by 4 bases, with 4 bases of the junction left unmatched. This CDR3 comprises 13 residues. Germline loops: CDR1 MDHEN, CDR2 SYDVKM. As DNA, the CDR3 is TGTGCCAGCATTCTGACAGGGGGAGAGACCCAGTACTTC. Its protein product is CASILTGGETQYF. Looking up the rest from reference TRBV28 and TRBJ2-5 gives the full variable domain: DVKVTQSSRYLVKRTGEKVFLECVQDMDHENMFWYRQDPGLGLRLIYFSYDVKMKEKGDIPEGYSVSREKKERFSLILESASTNQTSMYLCASILTGGETQYFGPGTRLLVL.

In its sample, this clonotype was seen many times. This chain connects TRBV27 to TRBJ1-1; D unclear. Germline-derived CDR1 and CDR2 are MNHEY and SMNVEV (reference sequence). V was shortened by 10 bases and J by 2 bases, with 17 bases between the two germline ends. This CDR3 region has 14 residues. The CDR3 sequence is CATGGGMANTEAFF. The CDR3 nucleotides read TGTGCCACTGGAGGAGGAATGGCCAACACTGAAGCTTTCTTT.

This clonotype was seen repeatedly, ten times or more. The chain recombines TRBV27 with TRBJ1-6; TRBD1 agrees at 7 bases. Germline assignment: CDR1 MNHEY and CDR2 SMNVEV (reference sequence). The V gene end was trimmed by 4 bases and the J gene end by 7 bases; junction bases not matched to a gene: 16. CDR3 length: 18 amino acids. Here the CDR3 reads CASSSYRLWGQPNSPLHF. The CDR3 bases are TGTGCCAGCAGTTCGTATAGGTTATGGGGACAGCCCAATTCACCCCTCCACTTT.

This clonotype was counted ten times or more. The V and J genes are TRBV9 and TRBJ1-2; D uncertain. CDR3 length: 13 residues. Germline loops: CDR1 SGDLS, CDR2 YYNGEE. V dropped 0 bases and J dropped 8 bases, with 11 bases sitting between them. The CDR3 loop is CASSVVDGVGYTF. In DNA, the CDR3 is TGTGCCAGCAGCGTAGTAGACGGCGTGGGCTACACCTTC.

The table lists this clonotype with a few counts. J is TRBJ1-1 and V is TRBV6-2 or TRBV6-3; D gene unclear. CDR3 length equals 15 residues. Germline lookup yields CDR1 MNHEY and CDR2 SVGEGT. V was clipped by 0 bases and J by 2 bases, with 10 bases between them. The CDR3 spells CASSYSERSNTEAFF. In DNA, the CDR3 is TGTGCCAGCAGTTACTCAGAGCGGTCAAACACTGAAGCTTTCTTT.

This clonotype has just one count. The chain carries TRBV7-2 and TRBJ2-5, with TRBD2 matching over 8 bases. Germline assignment: CDR1 SGHTA and CDR2 FQGNSA. V lost 5 bases to trimming and J lost 4 bases; unmatched junction nucleotides: 6. The CDR3 loop spans 14 amino acids. As DNA, the CDR3 is TGTGCCAGCAGCCGACGGGAGGGCCGAGAGACCCAGTACTTC. Protein: CASSRREGRETQYF.